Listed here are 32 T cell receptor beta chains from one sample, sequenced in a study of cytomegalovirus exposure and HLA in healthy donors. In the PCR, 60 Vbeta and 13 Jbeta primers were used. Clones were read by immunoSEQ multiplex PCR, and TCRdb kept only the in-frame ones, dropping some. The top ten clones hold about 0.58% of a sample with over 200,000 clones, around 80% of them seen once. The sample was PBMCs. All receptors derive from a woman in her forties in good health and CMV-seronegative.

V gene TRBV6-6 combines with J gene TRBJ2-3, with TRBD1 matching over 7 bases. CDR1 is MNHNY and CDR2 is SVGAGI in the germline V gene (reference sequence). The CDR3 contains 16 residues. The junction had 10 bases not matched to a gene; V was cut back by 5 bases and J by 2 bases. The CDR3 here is CASSPATGTDTDTQYF. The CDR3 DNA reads TGTGCCAGCAGTCCGGCTACCGGGACAGACACAGATACGCAGTATTTT.

The CDR3: CASRPFAVLAGGTDTQYF. CDR3 DNA: TGTGCCAGCAGACCGTTCGCTGTCCTAGCGGGGGGCACAGATACGCAGTATTTT. V and J are TRBV27 and TRBJ2-3; 10 bases are a match to TRBD2. The V gene end was trimmed by 6 bases and the J gene end by 1 base; junction bases not matched to a gene: 13. CDR1 and CDR2 from the germline V gene are MNHEY and SMNVEV (reference sequence). This CDR3 has 18 amino acids.

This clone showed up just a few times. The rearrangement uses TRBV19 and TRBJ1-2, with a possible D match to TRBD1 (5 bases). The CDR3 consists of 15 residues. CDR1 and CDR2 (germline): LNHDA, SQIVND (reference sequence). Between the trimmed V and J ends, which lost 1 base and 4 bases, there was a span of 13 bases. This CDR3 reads CASSIGTTVLYGYTF. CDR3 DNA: TGTGCCAGTAGTATAGGCACGACAGTTCTCTATGGCTACACCTTC.

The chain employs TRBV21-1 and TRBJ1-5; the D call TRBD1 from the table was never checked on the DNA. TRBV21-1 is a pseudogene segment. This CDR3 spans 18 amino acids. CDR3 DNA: TGTGCCAGCAGCAAAAGGCCCTTGACGGACAGGGTGGATCAGCCCCAGCATTTT. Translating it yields CASSKRPLTDRVDQPQHF.

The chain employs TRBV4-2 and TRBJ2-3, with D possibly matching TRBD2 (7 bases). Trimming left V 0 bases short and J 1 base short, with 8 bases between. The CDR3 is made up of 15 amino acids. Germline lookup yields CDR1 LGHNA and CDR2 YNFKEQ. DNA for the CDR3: TGTGCCAGCAGCCAAGAGCGGGGGCGCACAGATACGCAGTATTTT. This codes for CASSQERGRTDTQYF.

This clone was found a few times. This CDR3 reads CASSLPGQSYEQYF. The CDR3 DNA follows: TGTGCCAGCAGCTTACCGGGACAGTCCTACGAGCAGTACTTC. The chain recombines TRBV5-4 with TRBJ2-7; 7 bases line up with TRBD1. This CDR3 has 14 amino acids. The germline CDR1 and CDR2 sequences are SGHNT and YYREEE (reference sequence). V was clipped by 2 bases and J by 1 base; unmatched bases: 3.

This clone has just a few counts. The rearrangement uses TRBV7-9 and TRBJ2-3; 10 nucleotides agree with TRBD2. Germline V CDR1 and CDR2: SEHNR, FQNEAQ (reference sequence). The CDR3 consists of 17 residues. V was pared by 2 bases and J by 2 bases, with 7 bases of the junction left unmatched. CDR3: CASSLQASGGSTDTQYF. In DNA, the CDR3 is TGTGCCAGCAGCTTACAGGCTAGCGGGGGATCCACAGATACGCAGTATTTT.

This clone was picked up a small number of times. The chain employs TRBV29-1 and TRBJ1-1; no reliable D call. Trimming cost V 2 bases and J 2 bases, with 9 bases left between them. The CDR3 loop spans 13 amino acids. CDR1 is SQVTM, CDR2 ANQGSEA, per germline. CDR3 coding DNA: TGCAGCGTTGAACGGGGATACAACACTGAAGCTTTCTTT. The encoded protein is CSVERGYNTEAFF. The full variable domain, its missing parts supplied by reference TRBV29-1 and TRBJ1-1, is SAVISQKPSRDICQRGTSLTIQCQVDSQVTMMFWYRQQPGQSLTLIATANQGSEATYESGFVIDKFPISRPNLTFSTLTVSNMSPEDSSIYLCSVERGYNTEAFFGQGTRLTVV.

CDR3 residues: CASSSQGVLNTEAFF. CDR3 in DNA: TGTGCCAGCAGCTCCCAGGGGGTGCTTAACACTGAAGCTTTCTTT. This chain connects TRBV5-4 to TRBJ1-1; 7 bases agree with TRBD1. The CDR3 covers 15 residues. Germline assignment: CDR1 SGHNT and CDR2 YYREEE (reference sequence). Unmatched junction bases numbered 7, after V lost 3 bases and J lost 2 bases.

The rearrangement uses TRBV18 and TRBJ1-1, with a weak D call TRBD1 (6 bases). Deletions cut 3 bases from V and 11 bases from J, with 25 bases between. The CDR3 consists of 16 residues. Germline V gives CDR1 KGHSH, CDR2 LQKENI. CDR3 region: CASSPLTPGAGGDAFF. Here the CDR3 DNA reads TGTGCCAGCTCACCCTTAACCCCGGGGGCGGGAGGAGATGCTTTCTTT.

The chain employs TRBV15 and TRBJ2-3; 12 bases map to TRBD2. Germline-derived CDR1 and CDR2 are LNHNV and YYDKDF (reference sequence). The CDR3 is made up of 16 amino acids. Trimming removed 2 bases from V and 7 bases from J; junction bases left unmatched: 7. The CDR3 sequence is CATSRPTSGGSHTQYF. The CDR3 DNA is TGTGCCACCAGCAGACCAACTAGCGGGGGGAGTCATACGCAGTATTTT.

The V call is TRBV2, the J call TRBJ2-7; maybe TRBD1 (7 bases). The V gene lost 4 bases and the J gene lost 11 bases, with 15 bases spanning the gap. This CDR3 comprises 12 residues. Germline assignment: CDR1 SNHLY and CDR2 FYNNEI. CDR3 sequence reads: CASSGGGQAEYF. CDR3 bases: TGTGCCAGCAGTGGGGGAGGACAGGCGGAGTACTTC.

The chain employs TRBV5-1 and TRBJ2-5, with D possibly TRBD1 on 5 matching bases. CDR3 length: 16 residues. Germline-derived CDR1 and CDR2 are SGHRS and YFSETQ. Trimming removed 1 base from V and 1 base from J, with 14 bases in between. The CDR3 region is CASSLKAGSFQETQYF. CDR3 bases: TGCGCCAGCAGCTTGAAGGCAGGGTCCTTCCAAGAGACCCAGTACTTC.

The CDR3, as DNA: TGTGCCAGTAGTTTCCTACCGGGACAGCACAATCAGCCCCAGCATTTT. Its translation: CASSFLPGQHNQPQHF. The chain has TRBV19 and TRBJ1-5; 7 bases line up with TRBD1. Per germline, CDR1 LNHDA and CDR2 SQIVND (reference sequence). The V gene end was trimmed by 5 bases and the J gene end by 3 bases; junction bases not matched to a gene: 10. The CDR3 is 16 amino acids.

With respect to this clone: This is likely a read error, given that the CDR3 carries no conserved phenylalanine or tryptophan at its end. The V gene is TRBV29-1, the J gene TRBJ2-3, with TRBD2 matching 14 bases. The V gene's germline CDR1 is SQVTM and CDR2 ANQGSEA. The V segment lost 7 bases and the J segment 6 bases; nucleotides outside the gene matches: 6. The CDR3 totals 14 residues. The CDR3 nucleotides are TGCAGCGGGACGGGACTAGCGGGGGTGGATACGCAGTATCTT. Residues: CSGTGLAGVDTQYL.

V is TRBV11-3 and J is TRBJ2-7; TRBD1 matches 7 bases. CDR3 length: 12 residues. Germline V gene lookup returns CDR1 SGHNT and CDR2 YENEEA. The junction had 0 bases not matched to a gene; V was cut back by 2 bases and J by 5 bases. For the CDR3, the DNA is TGTGCCAGCAGCTTAACAGGGGACGAGCAGTACTTC. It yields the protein CASSLTGDEQYF.

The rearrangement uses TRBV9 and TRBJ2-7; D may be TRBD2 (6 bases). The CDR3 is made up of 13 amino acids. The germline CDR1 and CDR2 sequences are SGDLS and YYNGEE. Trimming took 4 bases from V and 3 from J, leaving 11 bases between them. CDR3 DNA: TGTGCCAGCAGCCCCGCGGAGGGCTACGAGCAGTACTTC. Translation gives CASSPAEGYEQYF.

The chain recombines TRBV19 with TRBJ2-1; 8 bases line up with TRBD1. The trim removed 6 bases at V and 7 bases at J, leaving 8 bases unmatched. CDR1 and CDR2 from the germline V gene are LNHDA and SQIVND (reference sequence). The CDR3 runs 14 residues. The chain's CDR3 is CASRDRAQGNEQFF. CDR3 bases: TGTGCCAGTAGGGACAGGGCCCAAGGTAATGAGCAGTTCTTC.

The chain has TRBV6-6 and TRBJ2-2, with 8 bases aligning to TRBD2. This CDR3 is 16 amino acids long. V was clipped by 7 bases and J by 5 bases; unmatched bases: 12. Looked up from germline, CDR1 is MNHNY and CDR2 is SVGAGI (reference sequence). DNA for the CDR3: TGTGCCAGCACCAACGGGGGGGGACTTTTGACCGGGGAGCTGTTTTTT. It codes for CASTNGGGLLTGELFF.

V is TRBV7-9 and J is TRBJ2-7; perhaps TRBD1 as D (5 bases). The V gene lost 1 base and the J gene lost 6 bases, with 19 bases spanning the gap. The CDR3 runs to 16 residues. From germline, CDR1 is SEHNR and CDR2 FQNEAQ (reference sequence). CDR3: CASSLEQGRGPGEQYF. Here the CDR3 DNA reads TGTGCCAGCAGCTTAGAGCAGGGAAGAGGTCCGGGCGAGCAGTACTTC.

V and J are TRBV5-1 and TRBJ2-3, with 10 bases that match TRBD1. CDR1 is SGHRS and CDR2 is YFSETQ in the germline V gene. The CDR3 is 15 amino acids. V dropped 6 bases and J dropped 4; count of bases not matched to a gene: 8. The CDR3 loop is CASTPLTGGPDTQYF. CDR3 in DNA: TGCGCCAGCACGCCCCTGACAGGGGGCCCAGATACGCAGTATTTT.

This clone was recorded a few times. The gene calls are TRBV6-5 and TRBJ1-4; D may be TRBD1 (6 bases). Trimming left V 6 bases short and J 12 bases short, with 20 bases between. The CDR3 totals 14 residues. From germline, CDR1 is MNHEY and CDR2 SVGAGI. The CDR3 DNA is TGTGCCAGCAGCCTTCGGACAGCCGGTGGAGAACTGTTTTTT. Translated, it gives CASSLRTAGGELFF.

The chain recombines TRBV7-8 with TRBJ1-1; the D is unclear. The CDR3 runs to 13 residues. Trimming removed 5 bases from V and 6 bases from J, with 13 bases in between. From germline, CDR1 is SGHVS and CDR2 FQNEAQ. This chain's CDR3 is CASSPARRSEAFF. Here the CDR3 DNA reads TGTGCCAGCAGCCCTGCGAGGAGGTCTGAAGCTTTCTTT.

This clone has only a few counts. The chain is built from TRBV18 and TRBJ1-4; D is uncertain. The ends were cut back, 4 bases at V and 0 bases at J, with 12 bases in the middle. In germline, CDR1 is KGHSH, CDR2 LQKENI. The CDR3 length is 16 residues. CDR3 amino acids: CASSRLGPTTNEKLFF. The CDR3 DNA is TGTGCCAGCTCACGCCTGGGCCCTACAACTAATGAAAAACTGTTTTTT.

In nucleotides, the CDR3 is TGTGCCAGCAGCTTGATAGAATCTGGCTACACCTTC. It specifies CASSLIESGYTF. The J gene is TRBJ1-2, the V gene TRBV13, with D unclear. Germline CDR1 is PRHDT and CDR2 is FYEKMQ (reference sequence). The CDR3 has 12 amino acids. The ends were cut back, 3 bases at V and 7 bases at J, with 9 bases in the middle.

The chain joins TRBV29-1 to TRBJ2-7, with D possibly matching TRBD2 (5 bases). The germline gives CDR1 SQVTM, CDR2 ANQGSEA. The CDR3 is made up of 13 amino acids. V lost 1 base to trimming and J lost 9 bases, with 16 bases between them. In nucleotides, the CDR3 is TGCAGCGTTGAAGCCCCAGGACTCGGTGGGCAGTACTTC. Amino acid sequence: CSVEAPGLGGQYF.

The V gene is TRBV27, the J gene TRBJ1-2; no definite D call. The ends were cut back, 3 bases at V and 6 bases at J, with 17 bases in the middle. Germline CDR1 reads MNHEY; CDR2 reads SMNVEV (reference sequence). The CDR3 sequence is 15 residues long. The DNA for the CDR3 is TGTGCCAGCAGTTTGAGGTATCCGGAACTCGATGGCTACACCTTC. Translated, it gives CASSLRYPELDGYTF.

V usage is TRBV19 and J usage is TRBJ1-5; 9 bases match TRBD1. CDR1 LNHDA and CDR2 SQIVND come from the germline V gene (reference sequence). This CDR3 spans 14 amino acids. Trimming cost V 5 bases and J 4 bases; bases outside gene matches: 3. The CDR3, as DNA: TGTGCCAGTAGTGTCGACAGGGGGAATCAGCCCCAGCATTTT. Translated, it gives CASSVDRGNQPQHF.

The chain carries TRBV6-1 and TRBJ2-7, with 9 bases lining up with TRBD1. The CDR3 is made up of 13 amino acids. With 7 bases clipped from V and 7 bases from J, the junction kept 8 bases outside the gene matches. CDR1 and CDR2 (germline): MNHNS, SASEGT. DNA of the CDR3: TGTGCCAGCAAAGGGACAGGGAATGGAGAGCAGTACTTC. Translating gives CASKGTGNGEQYF.

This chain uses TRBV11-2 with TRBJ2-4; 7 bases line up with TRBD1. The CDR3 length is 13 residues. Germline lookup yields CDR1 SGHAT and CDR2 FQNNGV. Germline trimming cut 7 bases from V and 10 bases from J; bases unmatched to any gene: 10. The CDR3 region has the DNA TGTGCCAGCATCAGGGGGAATGGGGAAATTCAGTACTTC. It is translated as CASIRGNGEIQYF.

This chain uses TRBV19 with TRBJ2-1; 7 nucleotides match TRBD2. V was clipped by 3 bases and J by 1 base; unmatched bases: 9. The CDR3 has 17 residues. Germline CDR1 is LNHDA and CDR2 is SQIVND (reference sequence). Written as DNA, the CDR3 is TGTGCCAGTAGTATCGGGATACTAGCGAGTTCCTACAATGAGCAGTTCTTC. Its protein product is CASSIGILASSYNEQFF.

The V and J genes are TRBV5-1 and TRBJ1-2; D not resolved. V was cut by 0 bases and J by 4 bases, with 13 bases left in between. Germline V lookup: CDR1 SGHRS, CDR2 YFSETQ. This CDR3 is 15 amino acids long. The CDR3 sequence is CASSLDGWSSYGYTF. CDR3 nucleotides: TGCGCCAGCAGCTTGGACGGGTGGAGTAGCTATGGCTACACCTTC.